This TCR beta chain was captured in a study of identical twins. TCRdb called the 5' RACE reads again in MiXCR, with one record for every CDR3 protein. The sample comprises around 220,000 distinct CDR3 sequences, around an eighth of which are singletons, and around 9.5% rests with the top ten. This clonotype was seen a few times. Its specificity is not known. Points from the study as a whole: Possibly, invariant MAIT and iNKT cells partly confounded zero-insertion analyses. The study based its conclusions on cross-sectional statistical analysis and did not follow the same donors.

The sequencing input was memory (CD45RO+) T cells sorted from blood. This receptor was obtained from a woman aged 18-30 years in good health.

CDR3 sequence: CASSLDSLGNYGYTF. The DNA for the CDR3 is TGCGCCAGCAGCTTGGATTCGTTGGGAAACTATGGCTACACCTTC. This chain joins TRBV5-1 and TRBJ1-2; the D is unclear. Trimming stripped 0 bases from V and 2 bases from J, with 11 bases between. Germline lookup yields CDR1 SGHRS and CDR2 YFSETQ. The CDR3 runs 15 residues.